One TCR gamma chain is described in this entry. The CDR3 is made up of 12 amino acids. V shed 5 bases and J 10 bases; nucleotides not matched to a gene: 11. CDR1 is GITISATS, CDR2 ISYDGTV, per germline (reference sequence). TRG repertoires were amplified with LymphoTrack primers from 150 to 250 ng of biopsy DNA. TCRdb applied CATT to the multiplex PCR reads for clone calling. The table shows fewer than 450 gamma-chain clones, with approximately 50% occurring only once. This specimen belongs to a study of intestinal T cells in coeliac disease. For each case, the template was genomic DNA from ten roughly 5.3-µm formalin-fixed paraffin-embedded scrolls.

The chain recombines TRGV9 with TRGJ1 or TRGJ2. The TCR was taken from a human donor with celiac disease. Sequences were obtained from a duodenal biopsy. CDR3 loop: CALWVGSTKKLF. The CDR3 DNA follows: TGTGCCTTGTGGGTAGGTTCTACGAAGAAACTCTTT.